This T cell receptor beta chain appears in the sequencing data of a study of shared clonotypes between healthy human individuals. Using immunoSEQ multiplex PCR, the repertoire was profiled, and TCRdb retains in-frame clones only, with some absent. The sample lists around 2,000,000 clones, just under 95% occurring once. CD8 cells classed as naive were CD45RO-negative and positively selected for CCR7, excluding terminally differentiated effector memory CD45RA+ cells. In its sample, this clone was seen once. The receptor comes from a man between 18 and 35 years old in good health. Source material: naive CD8+ T cells sorted from blood.

CDR3 protein: CASSAWGGVDYNEQFF. In DNA form, the CDR3 reads TGTGCCAGCAGCGCCTGGGGGGGCGTGGACTACAATGAGCAGTTCTTC. The chain employs TRBV2 and TRBJ2-1, with D perhaps matching TRBD2 (7 bases). Trimming shortened V by 6 bases and J by 3 bases, and 18 bases separated the two germline ends. Germline CDR1 is SNHLY and CDR2 is FYNNEI. CDR3 length equals 16 residues. Full variable domain (rest looked up from reference TRBV2 and TRBJ2-1): EPEVTQTPSHQVTQMGQEVILRCVPISNHLYFYWYRQILGQKVEFLVSFYNNEISEKSEIFDDQFSVERPDGSNFTLKIRSTKLEDSAMYFCASSAWGGVDYNEQFFGPGTRLTVL.